This T cell receptor (beta chain) appears in the sequencing data of a study of blood T cell repertoires in COVID-19. Study-level background: COVID-19 samples collected from the United States, Italy and Spain covered acute and convalescent phases. T cells, B-cell-depleted T cells, or PBMCs provided the cDNA or gDNA that served as material.

The CDR3 extends over 16 amino acids. As processed by the authors: How many nucleated cells were present was estimated from reference gene primer amplification. The repertoire was sequenced with immunoSEQ multiplex PCR; TCRdb's copy has only in-frame clones and lacks some. For V, J and clone size, that table is used; D and trimming come from the DNA. The data hold approximately 200,000 clones, with 83% observed a single time. The sequencing input was peripheral blood. The receptor's source is a woman in her 50s with acute or convalescent COVID-19. The V call is TRBV21-1, the J call TRBJ2-2; TRBD1, as called in the table, went unchecked against the DNA. TRBV21-1 is reported as a pseudogene. The CDR3 is CASSTHPRGLVGELFF. The CDR3 DNA reads TGTGCCAGCAGCACCCACCCTAGGGGGCTAGTCGGGGAGCTGTTTTTT.